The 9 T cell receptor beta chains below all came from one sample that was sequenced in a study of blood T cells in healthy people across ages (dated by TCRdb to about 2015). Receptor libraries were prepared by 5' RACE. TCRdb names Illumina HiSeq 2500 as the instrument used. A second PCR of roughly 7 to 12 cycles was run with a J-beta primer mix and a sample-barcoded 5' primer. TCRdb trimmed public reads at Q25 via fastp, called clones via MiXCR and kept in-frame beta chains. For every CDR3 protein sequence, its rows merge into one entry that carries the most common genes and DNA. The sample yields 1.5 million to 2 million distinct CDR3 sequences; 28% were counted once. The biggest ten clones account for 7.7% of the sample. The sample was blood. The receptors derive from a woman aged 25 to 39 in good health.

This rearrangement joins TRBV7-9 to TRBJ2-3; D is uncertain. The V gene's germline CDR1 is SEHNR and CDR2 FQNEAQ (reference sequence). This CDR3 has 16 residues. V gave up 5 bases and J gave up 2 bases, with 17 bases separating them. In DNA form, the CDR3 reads TGTGCCAGCAGCAAGCGCCGTGGTGGGGTCACAGATACGCAGTATTTT. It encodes CASSKRRGGVTDTQYF.

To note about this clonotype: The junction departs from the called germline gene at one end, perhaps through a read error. DNA for the CDR3: TGTGCCGTCAGTGAGTCTCAGAGCAGCGCCTACGAGCAGTACTTC. This translates into CAVSESQSSAYEQYF. This chain connects TRBV10-3 to TRBJ2-7; D remains ambiguous. From germline, CDR1 is ENHRY and CDR2 SYGVKD. CDR3 size: 15 residues.

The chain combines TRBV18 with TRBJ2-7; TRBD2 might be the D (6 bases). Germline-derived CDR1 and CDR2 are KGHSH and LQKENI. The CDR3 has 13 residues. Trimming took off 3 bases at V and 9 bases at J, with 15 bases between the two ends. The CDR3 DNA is TGTGCCAGCTCACCGCTTCGGGAGAACGGGCAGTACTTC. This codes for CASSPLRENGQYF.

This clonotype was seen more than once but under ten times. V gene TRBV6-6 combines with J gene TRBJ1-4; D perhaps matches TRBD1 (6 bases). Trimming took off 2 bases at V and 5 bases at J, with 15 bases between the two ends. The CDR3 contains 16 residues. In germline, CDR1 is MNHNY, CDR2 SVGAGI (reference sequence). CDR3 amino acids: CASSYLRTAENEKLFF. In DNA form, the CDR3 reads TGTGCCAGCAGTTACCTCCGGACAGCGGAGAATGAAAAACTGTTTTTT.

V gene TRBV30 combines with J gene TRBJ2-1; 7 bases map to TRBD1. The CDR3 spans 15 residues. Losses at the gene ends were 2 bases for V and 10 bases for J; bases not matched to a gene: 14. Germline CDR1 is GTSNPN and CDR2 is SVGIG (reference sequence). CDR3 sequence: CAWSLASRTGYEQFF. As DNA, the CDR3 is TGTGCCTGGAGTCTGGCCTCCAGGACAGGCTACGAGCAGTTCTTC.

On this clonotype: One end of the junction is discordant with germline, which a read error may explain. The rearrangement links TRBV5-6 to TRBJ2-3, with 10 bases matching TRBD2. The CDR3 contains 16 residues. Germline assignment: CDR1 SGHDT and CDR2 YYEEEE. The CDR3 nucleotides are TGTGCCGGCAGACCTCTAGCGGGAGCCCTCACAGATACGCAGTATTTT. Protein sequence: CAGRPLAGALTDTQYF.

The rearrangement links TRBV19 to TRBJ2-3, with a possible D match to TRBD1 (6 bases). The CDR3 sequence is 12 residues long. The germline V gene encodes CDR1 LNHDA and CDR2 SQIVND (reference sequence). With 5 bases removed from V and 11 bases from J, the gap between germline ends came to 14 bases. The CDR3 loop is CASSEQGAWQYF. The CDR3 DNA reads TGTGCCAGTAGTGAACAGGGTGCATGGCAGTATTTT.

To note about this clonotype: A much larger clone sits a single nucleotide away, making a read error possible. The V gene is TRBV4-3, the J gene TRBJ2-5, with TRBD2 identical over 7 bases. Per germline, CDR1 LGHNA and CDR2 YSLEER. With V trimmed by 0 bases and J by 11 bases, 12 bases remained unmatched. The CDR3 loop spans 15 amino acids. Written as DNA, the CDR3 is TGCGCCAGCAGCCAAGAGCGGGAGCCAGTTGTTGAGCAGTACTTC. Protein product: CASSQEREPVVEQYF.

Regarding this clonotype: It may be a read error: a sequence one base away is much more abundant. The CDR3 sequence: CARSSSGTYEQYF. CDR3 sequence (DNA): TGTGCCAGGTCCTCCTCAGGAACCTACGAGCAGTACTTC. The chain uses TRBV27 and TRBJ2-7, with D hard to call. The V end was cut by 9 bases, the J end by 2 bases, with 14 bases between. Per the germline V gene, CDR1 is MNHEY and CDR2 is SMNVEV (reference sequence). This CDR3 has 13 amino acids.